The T cell receptor (beta chain) under discussion was sequenced for a study of beta chain features in type 1 diabetes. As for the study in general: Across every sample, roughly 100 million sorted cells were examined in total.

Germline loops: CDR1 SGHTA, CDR2 FQGNSA. The CDR3 runs 13 residues. Trimming stripped 1 base from V and 8 bases from J, with 9 bases between. Comments on this clone: The target antigen is unknown.

Overall study results and limits: Lower insertion and higher deletion counts appeared at VDJ junctions in type 1 diabetes patients.

The investigators reverse transcribed all of the isolated RNA, so they sequenced expressed TCRB transcripts. The method was immunoSEQ multiplex PCR; TCRdb's version includes in-frame clones alone and lacks a portion of them. The sample has 350,000 to 450,000 clones, roughly 15% seen once. The sample was naive CD4+ T cells from blood. The TCR sequence derives from a young woman in good health. J is TRBJ1-3 and V is TRBV7-2; D remains unclear. CDR3 bases: TGTGCCAGCAGCTTAGGTGTGAGAGACACCATATATTTT. This codes for CASSLGVRDTIYF.